The 25 T cell receptor beta chains reported below all come from one sample, sequenced in a study of CD8+ T cells in alopecia areata. Investigators isolated RNA and reverse transcribed it into cDNA to act as the sequencing template. Repertoires were generated with immunoSEQ multiplex PCR, while TCRdb's copy carries only in-frame clones and drops some. This repertoire shows 160,000 or so clones, 58% found once; its top ten account for approximately 16%. Treatment reported: oral pan-JAK inhibitor, 5-10 mg twice daily. The sequencing used CD4+ T cells sorted from blood, collected between weeks 55 and 65, from a patient treated with tofacitinib. These receptors originate from a human donor with alopecia areata.

The chain has TRBV5-1 and TRBJ1-4; TRBD1 is a possible D gene (6 bases). Germline V gives CDR1 SGHRS, CDR2 YFSETQ. There are 16 residues in the CDR3. Trimming removed 4 bases at V and 0 bases at J, with 13 bases between. CDR3 in DNA: TGCGCCAGCAGCCTTCGGACAGTTGCAACTAATGAAAAACTGTTTTTT. Encoded protein: CASSLRTVATNEKLFF.

This chain joins TRBV4-1 and TRBJ2-1; a possible D gene is TRBD2 (5 bases). Germline CDR1 is MGHRA and CDR2 is YSYEKL. V gave up 1 base and J gave up 0 bases, with 7 bases separating them. The CDR3 runs to 15 residues. CDR3 loop: CASSQVGSSYNEQFF. In DNA form, the CDR3 reads TGCGCCAGCAGCCAAGTGGGGAGCTCCTACAATGAGCAGTTCTTC.

J is TRBJ2-7 and V is TRBV7-8, with 7 bases lining up with TRBD1. CDR1 is SGHVS, CDR2 FQNEAQ, per germline. V lost 3 bases to trimming and J lost 4 bases; unmatched junction nucleotides: 9. CDR3 length: 15 residues. The CDR3 DNA reads as TGTGCCAGCAGCTTTACAGGGGATCCGCGGTACGAGCAGTACTTC. It is translated as CASSFTGDPRYEQYF.

The chain's CDR3 is CASSLDVTNQETQYF. For the CDR3, the DNA is TGCGCCAGCAGCTTGGATGTCACCAACCAAGAGACCCAGTACTTC. The chain carries TRBV5-1 and TRBJ2-5, with unresolved D. Germline V gene lookup returns CDR1 SGHRS and CDR2 YFSETQ. V dropped 0 bases and J dropped 0 bases, with 9 bases sitting between them. This CDR3 is built from 15 residues.

J is TRBJ1-1 and V is TRBV7-8; D is undetermined. V lost 2 bases to trimming and J lost 0 bases, with 13 bases between them. CDR3 length: 16 residues. The V gene's germline CDR1 is SGHVS and CDR2 FQNEAQ. The DNA for the CDR3 is TGTGCCAGCAGCTTAAAGTCCCAGTACATGAACACTGAAGCTTTCTTT. It specifies CASSLKSQYMNTEAFF.

This chain links TRBV18 with TRBJ2-7; 7 nucleotides align to TRBD1. Germline trimming cut 6 bases from V and 2 bases from J; bases unmatched to any gene: 10. This CDR3 has 15 residues. Per the germline V gene, CDR1 is KGHSH and CDR2 is LQKENI. CDR3 bases: TGTGCCAGCTCCCGGACGGGACAGCCTACCTACGAGCAGTACTTC. Translation gives CASSRTGQPTYEQYF.

This chain links TRBV25-1 with TRBJ2-3; 12 nucleotides agree with TRBD2. The CDR3 sequence is 16 residues long. Germline-derived CDR1 and CDR2 are MGHDK and SYGVNS. The V and J ends lost 5 bases and 2 bases, in that order; junction bases with no gene match: 5. The DNA for the CDR3 is TGTGCCAGCAGTCCTACTAGCGGGGGGATCACAGATACGCAGTATTTT. Amino acid sequence: CASSPTSGGITDTQYF.

This clone has only a few counts. In DNA, the CDR3 is TGTGCCAGCAGCACCGGACAGGTCGGGGACACTGAAGCTTTCTTT. It yields the protein CASSTGQVGDTEAFF. V usage is TRBV7-2 and J usage is TRBJ1-1, with TRBD1 matching over 7 bases. Germline values: CDR1 SGHTA, CDR2 FQGNSA. CDR3 length: 15 residues. The V and J ends lost 5 bases and 3 bases, in that order; junction bases with no gene match: 9.

This rearrangement joins TRBV15 to TRBJ2-7, with 10 bases identical to TRBD2. Trimming cost V 0 bases and J 12 bases; bases outside gene matches: 5. Germline V gives CDR1 LNHNV, CDR2 YYDKDF (reference sequence). The CDR3 totals 13 residues. CDR3 in DNA: TGTGCCACCAGCAGAGAGGGGACTAGCGTCCTGTACTTC. Protein product: CATSREGTSVLYF.

This chain joins TRBV29-1 and TRBJ1-1; D gene ambiguous. This CDR3 comprises 13 residues. The germline V gene encodes CDR1 SQVTM and CDR2 ANQGSEA. V gave up 2 bases and J gave up 2 bases, with 9 bases separating them. CDR3 coding DNA: TGCAGCGTTGAACAGATTTCTAACACTGAAGCTTTCTTT. It translates to CSVEQISNTEAFF.

The chain uses TRBV5-1 and TRBJ2-7; 9 bases line up with TRBD1. This CDR3 is 13 amino acids long. The germline gives CDR1 SGHRS, CDR2 YFSETQ. V shed 4 bases, J shed 5 bases, and the junction held 4 bases outside the gene matches. The CDR3 nucleotides read TGCGCCAGCAGCGCACACAGGGGGCACGAGCAGTACTTC. Residues: CASSAHRGHEQYF.

J is TRBJ1-1 and V is TRBV5-1; D perhaps matches TRBD1 (5 bases). Germline lookup yields CDR1 SGHRS and CDR2 YFSETQ. The CDR3 totals 14 residues. The V end was cut by 4 bases, the J end by 0 bases, with 10 bases between. This CDR3 is CASSPGRMNTEAFF. As DNA, the CDR3 is TGCGCCAGCAGCCCGGGACGGATGAACACTGAAGCTTTCTTT.

The chain employs TRBV30 and TRBJ2-1; D not resolved. The CDR3 runs 16 residues. With 1 base removed from V and 7 bases from J, the gap between germline ends came to 20 bases. Germline V gene lookup returns CDR1 GTSNPN and CDR2 SVGIG (reference sequence). The CDR3 reads CAWSAVGGLLGNEQFF. The CDR3 DNA is TGTGCCTGGAGTGCAGTGGGCGGTTTATTAGGGAATGAGCAGTTCTTC.

Only one count was recorded for this clone. The rearrangement uses TRBV30 and TRBJ2-1; the D is unclear. Germline V gene sequence: CDR1 GTSNPN, CDR2 SVGIG (reference sequence). V was clipped by 0 bases and J by 9 bases, with 18 bases between them. The CDR3 is made up of 15 amino acids. This CDR3 is CAWSVTLTSVSEQFF. CDR3 bases: TGTGCCTGGAGTGTTACTCTTACCTCGGTGAGTGAGCAGTTCTTC. The complete variable domain, with remaining parts taken from reference TRBV30 and TRBJ2-1, reads SQTIHQWPATLVQPVGSPLSLECTVEGTSNPNLYWYRQAAGRGLQLLFYSVGIGQISSEVPQNLSASRPQDRQFILSSKKLLLSDSGFYLCAWSVTLTSVSEQFFGPGTRLTVL.

The chain couples TRBV9 to TRBJ1-2; D call uncertain. In germline, CDR1 is SGDLS, CDR2 YYNGEE. Trimming took 2 bases from V and 4 from J, leaving 9 bases between them. This CDR3 is built from 13 residues. CDR3 DNA sequence: TGTGCCAGCAGCGTCTCGGGTGGCTATGGCTACACCTTC. This codes for CASSVSGGYGYTF. Based on the CDR3 plus reference TRBV9 and TRBJ1-2, the full variable domain is DSGVTQTPKHLITATGQRVTLRCSPRSGDLSVYWYQQSLDQGLQFLIQYYNGEERAKGNILERFSAQQFPDLHSELNLSSLELGDSALYFCASSVSGGYGYTFGSGTRLTVV.

This clone was seen a handful of times. This CDR3 is CAWSVLEGAEQYF. CDR3 DNA sequence: TGTGCCTGGAGTGTACTGGAGGGGGCCGAGCAGTACTTC. The genes are TRBV30 and TRBJ2-7; D might be TRBD1 (7 bases). CDR3 length: 13 amino acids. V lost 0 bases, J lost 6 bases, and 12 bases lay in between. Germline V gene data show CDR1 as GTSNPN and CDR2 as SVGIG (reference sequence).

V gene TRBV12-5 combines with J gene TRBJ1-4; the match to TRBD1 covers 9 bases. The germline CDR1 and CDR2 sequences are LGHNT and FRNRAP. The V gene end was trimmed by 7 bases and the J gene end by 5 bases; junction bases not matched to a gene: 8. The CDR3 has 15 residues. The CDR3: CASVPGQGLNEKLFF. CDR3 coding DNA: TGTGCTAGTGTTCCGGGACAGGGACTAAATGAAAAACTGTTTTTT.

The chain couples TRBV29-1 to TRBJ1-1; 8 bases line up with TRBD1. This CDR3 contains 12 residues. Germline lookup yields CDR1 SQVTM and CDR2 ANQGSEA. With V trimmed by 8 bases and J by 7 bases, 9 bases remained unmatched. CDR3 nucleotides: TGCAGCCTGACAGGGGAGGGGAATGAAGCTTTCTTT. Its protein product is CSLTGEGNEAFF.

The rearrangement links TRBV6-5 to TRBJ2-5; possible D gene TRBD1, 5 bases. Germline V CDR1 and CDR2: MNHEY, SVGAGI. This CDR3 has 13 amino acids. V lost 4 bases and J lost 1, with 7 bases in between. CDR3 loop: CASSLTVQETQYF. The CDR3 nucleotides read TGTGCCAGCAGTTTGACAGTCCAAGAGACCCAGTACTTC.

The chain links TRBV7-9 to TRBJ2-1; D is undetermined. Trimming left V 3 bases short and J 10 bases short, with 7 bases between. The CDR3 consists of 11 residues. Germline CDR1 is SEHNR and CDR2 is FQNEAQ (reference sequence). This chain's CDR3 is CASSFAVEQFF. The CDR3 DNA is TGTGCCAGCAGCTTCGCGGTGGAGCAGTTCTTC.

This clone turned up a few times. V is TRBV5-6 and J is TRBJ2-5; 9 positions match TRBD1. The V and J ends lost 4 bases and 5 bases, in that order; junction bases with no gene match: 6. Germline CDR1 and CDR2: SGHDT and YYEEEE. The CDR3 consists of 14 residues. The CDR3 sequence: CASSSTGGGETQYF. DNA for the CDR3: TGTGCCAGCAGCAGCACAGGGGGCGGGGAGACCCAGTACTTC.

V usage is TRBV5-1 and J usage is TRBJ2-7, with D maybe TRBD1 (6 bases). This CDR3 region has 15 residues. V lost 0 bases to trimming and J lost 1 base, with 11 bases between them. The V gene's germline CDR1 is SGHRS and CDR2 YFSETQ. CDR3 loop: CASSLALTGSYEQYF. As DNA, the CDR3 is TGCGCCAGCAGCTTGGCCCTGACAGGATCCTACGAGCAGTACTTC.

CDR3 nucleotides: TGCGCCAGCAGCTTGGGACAGGGAGCAAACACCGGGGAGCTGTTTTTT. Its translation is CASSLGQGANTGELFF. The chain has TRBV5-1 and TRBJ2-2; TRBD1 matches at 7 bases. The germline V gene has CDR1 SGHRS and CDR2 YFSETQ. The CDR3 is made up of 16 amino acids. V trimming: 0 bases; J trimming: 2 bases; junction bases outside the gene matches: 4.

This chain uses TRBV7-9 with TRBJ1-2, with 8 bases fitting TRBD1. The junction had 3 bases not matched to a gene; V was cut back by 4 bases and J by 8 bases. CDR1 is SEHNR and CDR2 is FQNEAQ in the germline V gene (reference sequence). This CDR3 has 12 residues. This chain's CDR3 is CASSWTGKGYTF. The CDR3 bases are TGTGCCAGCAGCTGGACAGGGAAGGGCTACACCTTC.

V is TRBV4-1 and J is TRBJ2-5, with D perhaps assigned TRBD1 or TRBD2 (5 bases each). The V and J ends lost 0 bases and 5 bases respectively, with 13 bases between them. The CDR3 consists of 15 residues. Germline loops: CDR1 MGHRA, CDR2 YSYEKL. CDR3 residues: CASSQDRGAAETQYF. DNA of the CDR3: TGCGCCAGCAGCCAAGATCGGGGCGCGGCGGAGACCCAGTACTTC.